This T cell receptor (beta chain) was identified during a study of control samples from healthy donors and cancer patients. Libraries were prepared by immunoSEQ multiplex PCR; TCRdb keeps only in-frame clonotypes and omits some of them. This table holds about 7,400 clones, roughly 84% found once. Trimming left V 4 bases short and J 3 bases short, with 13 bases between. There are 16 residues in the CDR3. Germline V lookup: CDR1 MNHEY, CDR2 SVGAGI. The chain employs TRBV6-5 and TRBJ1-6; perhaps TRBD1 as D (6 bases). This clonotype was sampled from a man aged 65 to 85 with lung cancer. The specimen was PBMCs. CDR3 sequence (DNA): TGTGCCAGCAGTTTCGGTCAGGGGAGCTATAATTCACCCCTCCACTTT. It yields the protein CASSFGQGSYNSPLHF.